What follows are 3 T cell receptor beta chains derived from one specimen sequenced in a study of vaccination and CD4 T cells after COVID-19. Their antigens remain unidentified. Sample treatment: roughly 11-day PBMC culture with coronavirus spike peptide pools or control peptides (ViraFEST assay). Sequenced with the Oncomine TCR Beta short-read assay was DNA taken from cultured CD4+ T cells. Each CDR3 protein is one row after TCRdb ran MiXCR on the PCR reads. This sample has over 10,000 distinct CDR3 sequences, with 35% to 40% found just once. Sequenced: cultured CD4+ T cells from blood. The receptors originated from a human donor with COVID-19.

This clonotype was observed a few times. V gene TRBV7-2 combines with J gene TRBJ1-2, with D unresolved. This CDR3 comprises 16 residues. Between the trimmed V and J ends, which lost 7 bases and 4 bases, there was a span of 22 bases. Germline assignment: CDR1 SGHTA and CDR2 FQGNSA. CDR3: CASTASVSRGVYGYTF. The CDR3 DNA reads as TGTGCCAGCACCGCGAGCGTCTCACGGGGAGTCTATGGCTACACCTTC.

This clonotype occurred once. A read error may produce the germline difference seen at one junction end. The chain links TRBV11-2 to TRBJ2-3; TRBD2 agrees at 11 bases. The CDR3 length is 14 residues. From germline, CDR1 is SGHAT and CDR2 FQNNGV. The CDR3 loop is CASRLAGGPNTQYF. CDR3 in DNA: TGTGCCAGCAGGTTAGCGGGGGGGCCAAATACGCAGTATTTT.

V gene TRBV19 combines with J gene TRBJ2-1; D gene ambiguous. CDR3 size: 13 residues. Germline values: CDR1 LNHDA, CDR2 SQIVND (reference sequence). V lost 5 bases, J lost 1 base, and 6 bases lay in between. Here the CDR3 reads CASSPNSYNEQFF. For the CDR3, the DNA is TGTGCCAGTAGTCCAAATTCCTACAATGAGCAGTTCTTC. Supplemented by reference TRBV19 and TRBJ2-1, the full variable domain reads DGGITQSPKYLFRKEGQNVTLSCEQNLNHDAMYWYRQDPGQGLRLIYYSQIVNDFQKGDIAEGYSVSREKKESFPLTVTSAQKNPTAFYLCASSPNSYNEQFFGPGTRLTVL.